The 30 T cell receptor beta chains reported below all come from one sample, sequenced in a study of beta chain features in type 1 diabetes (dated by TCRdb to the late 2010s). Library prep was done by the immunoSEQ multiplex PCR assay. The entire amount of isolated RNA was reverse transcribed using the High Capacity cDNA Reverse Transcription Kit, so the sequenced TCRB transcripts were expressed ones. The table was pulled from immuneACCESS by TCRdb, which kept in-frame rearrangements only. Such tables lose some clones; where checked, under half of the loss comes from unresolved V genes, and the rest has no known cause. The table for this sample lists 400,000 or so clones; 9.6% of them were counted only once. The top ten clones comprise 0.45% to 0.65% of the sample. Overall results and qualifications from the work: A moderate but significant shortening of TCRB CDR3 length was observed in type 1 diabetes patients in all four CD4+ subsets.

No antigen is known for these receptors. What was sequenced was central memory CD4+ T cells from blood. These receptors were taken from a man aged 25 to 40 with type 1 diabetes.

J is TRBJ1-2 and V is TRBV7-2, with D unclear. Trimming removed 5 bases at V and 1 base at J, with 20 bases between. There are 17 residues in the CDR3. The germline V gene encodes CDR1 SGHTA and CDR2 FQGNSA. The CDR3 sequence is CASSPSPQKGHNYGYTF. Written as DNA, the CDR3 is TGTGCCAGCAGCCCGTCCCCCCAGAAGGGTCATAACTATGGCTACACCTTC.

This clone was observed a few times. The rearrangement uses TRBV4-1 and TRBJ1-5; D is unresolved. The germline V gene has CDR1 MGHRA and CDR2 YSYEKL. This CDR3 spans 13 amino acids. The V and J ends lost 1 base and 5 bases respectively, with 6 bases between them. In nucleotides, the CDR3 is TGCGCCAGCAGCCAAGCAATAGATCAGCCCCAGCATTTT. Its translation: CASSQAIDQPQHF.

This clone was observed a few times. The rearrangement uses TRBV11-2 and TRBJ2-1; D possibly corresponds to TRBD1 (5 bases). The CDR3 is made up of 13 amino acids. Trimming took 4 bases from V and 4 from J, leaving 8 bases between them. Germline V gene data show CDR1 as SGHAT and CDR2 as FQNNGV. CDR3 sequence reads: CASSSDSYNEQFF. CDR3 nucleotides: TGTGCCAGCAGCTCTGACAGTTACAATGAGCAGTTCTTC.

The CDR3 here is CASRGELSNQPQHF. The CDR3 nucleotides read TGTGCCAGCAGAGGAGAGCTTAGCAATCAGCCCCAGCATTTT. The rearrangement links TRBV2 to TRBJ1-5; D call uncertain. This CDR3 has 14 amino acids. Germline V gives CDR1 SNHLY, CDR2 FYNNEI. V dropped 6 bases and J dropped 0 bases, with 9 bases sitting between them. The whole variable domain, remainder taken from reference TRBV2 and TRBJ1-5, is EPEVTQTPSHQVTQMGQEVILRCVPISNHLYFYWYRQILGQKVEFLVSFYNNEISEKSEIFDDQFSVERPDGSNFTLKIRSTKLEDSAMYFCASRGELSNQPQHFGDGTRLSIL.

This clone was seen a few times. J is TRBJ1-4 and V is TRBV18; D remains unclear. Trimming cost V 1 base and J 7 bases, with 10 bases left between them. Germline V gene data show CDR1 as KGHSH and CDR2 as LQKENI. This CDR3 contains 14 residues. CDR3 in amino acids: CASSPQVRPEKLFF. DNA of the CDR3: TGTGCCAGCTCACCACAGGTCCGCCCTGAAAAACTGTTTTTT.

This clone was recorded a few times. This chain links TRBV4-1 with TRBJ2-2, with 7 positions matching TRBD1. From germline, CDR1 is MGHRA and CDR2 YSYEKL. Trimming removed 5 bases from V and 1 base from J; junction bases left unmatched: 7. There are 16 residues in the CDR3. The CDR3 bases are TGCGCCAGCAGCGCCCGGGACAGACAGAACACCGGGGAGCTGTTTTTT. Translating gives CASSARDRQNTGELFF.

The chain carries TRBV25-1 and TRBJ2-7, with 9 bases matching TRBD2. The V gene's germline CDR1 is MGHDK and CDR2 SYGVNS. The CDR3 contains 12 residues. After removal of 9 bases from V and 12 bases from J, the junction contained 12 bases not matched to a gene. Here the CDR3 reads CASGRLAGNMYF. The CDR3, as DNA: TGTGCCAGTGGCCGGCTAGCGGGAAACATGTACTTC.

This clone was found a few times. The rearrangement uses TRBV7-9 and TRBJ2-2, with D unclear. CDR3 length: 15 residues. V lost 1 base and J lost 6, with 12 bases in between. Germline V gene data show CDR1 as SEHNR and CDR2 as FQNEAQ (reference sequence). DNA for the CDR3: TGTGCCAGCAGCTTAGACAGTGGTTTCGCCGGGGAGCTGTTTTTT. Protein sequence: CASSLDSGFAGELFF. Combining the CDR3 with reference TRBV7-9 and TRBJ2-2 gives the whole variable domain DTGVSQNPRHKITKRGQNVTFRCDPISEHNRLYWYRQTLGQGPEFLTYFQNEAQLEKSRLLSDRFSAERPKGSFSTLEIQRTEQGDSAMYLCASSLDSGFAGELFFGEGSRLTVL.

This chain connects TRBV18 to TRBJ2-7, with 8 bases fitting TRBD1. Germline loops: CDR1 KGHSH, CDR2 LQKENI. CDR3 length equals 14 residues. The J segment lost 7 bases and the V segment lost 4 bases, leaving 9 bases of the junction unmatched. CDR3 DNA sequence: TGTGCCAGCTCACGCTTTCAGGGGGCGGAGGAGCAGTACTTC. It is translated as CASSRFQGAEEQYF.

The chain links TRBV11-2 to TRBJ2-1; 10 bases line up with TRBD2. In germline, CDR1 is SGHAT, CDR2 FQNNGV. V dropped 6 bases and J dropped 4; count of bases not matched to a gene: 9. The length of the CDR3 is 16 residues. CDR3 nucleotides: TGTGCCAGCAGTTTTAGGACTAGCGGTACTTACAATGAGCAGTTCTTC. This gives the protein CASSFRTSGTYNEQFF.

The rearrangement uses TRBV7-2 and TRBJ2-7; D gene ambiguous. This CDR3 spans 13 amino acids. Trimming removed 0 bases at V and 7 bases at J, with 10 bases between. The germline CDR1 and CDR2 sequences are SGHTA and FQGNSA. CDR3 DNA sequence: TGTGCCAGCAGCTTAGCCTCTTATGGGGAGCAGTACTTC. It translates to CASSLASYGEQYF.

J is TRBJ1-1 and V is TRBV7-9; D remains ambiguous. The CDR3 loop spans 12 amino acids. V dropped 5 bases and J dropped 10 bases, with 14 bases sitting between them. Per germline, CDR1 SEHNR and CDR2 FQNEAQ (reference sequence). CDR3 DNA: TGTGCCAGCAGCCCCCTGAACAGTGGAGCTTTCTTT. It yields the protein CASSPLNSGAFF.

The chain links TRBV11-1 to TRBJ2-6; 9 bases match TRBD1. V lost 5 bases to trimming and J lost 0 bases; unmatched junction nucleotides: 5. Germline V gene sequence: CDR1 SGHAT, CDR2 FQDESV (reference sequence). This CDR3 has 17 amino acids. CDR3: CASSIRTGVSGANVLTF. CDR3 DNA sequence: TGTGCCAGCAGCATCCGGACAGGGGTCTCTGGGGCCAACGTCCTGACTTTC.

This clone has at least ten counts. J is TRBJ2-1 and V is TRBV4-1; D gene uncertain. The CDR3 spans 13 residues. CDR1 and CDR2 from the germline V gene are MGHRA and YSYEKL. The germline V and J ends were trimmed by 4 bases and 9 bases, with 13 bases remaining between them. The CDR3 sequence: CASSLGLRGEQFF. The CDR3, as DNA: TGCGCCAGCAGCCTGGGTTTGCGCGGTGAGCAGTTCTTC.

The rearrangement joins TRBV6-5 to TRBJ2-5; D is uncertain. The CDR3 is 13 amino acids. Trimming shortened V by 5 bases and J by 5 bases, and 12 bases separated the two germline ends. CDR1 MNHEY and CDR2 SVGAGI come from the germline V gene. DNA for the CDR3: TGTGCCAGCAGTCGGGCCCGCGCGGAGACCCAGTACTTC. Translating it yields CASSRARAETQYF.

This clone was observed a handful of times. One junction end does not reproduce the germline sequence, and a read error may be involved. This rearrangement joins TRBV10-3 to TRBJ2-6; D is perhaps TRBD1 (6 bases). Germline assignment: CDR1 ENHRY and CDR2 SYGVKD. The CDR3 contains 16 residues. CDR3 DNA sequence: TGTGCCAGCAGTTACGGGACAACTTCTGGGGCCAACGTCCTGACTTTC. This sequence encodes CASSYGTTSGANVLTF.

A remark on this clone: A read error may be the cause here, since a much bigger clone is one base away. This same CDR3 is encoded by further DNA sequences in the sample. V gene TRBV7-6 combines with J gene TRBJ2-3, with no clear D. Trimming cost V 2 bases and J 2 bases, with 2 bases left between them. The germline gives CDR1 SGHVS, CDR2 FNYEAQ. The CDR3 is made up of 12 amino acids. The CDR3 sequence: CASSLSTDTQYF. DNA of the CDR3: TGTGCCAGCAGCTTATCCACAGATACGCAGTATTTT.

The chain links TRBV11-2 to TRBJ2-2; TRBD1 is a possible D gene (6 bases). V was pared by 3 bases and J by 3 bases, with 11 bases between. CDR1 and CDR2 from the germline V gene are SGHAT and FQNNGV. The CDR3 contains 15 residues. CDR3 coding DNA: TGTGCCAGCAGCTTTACAGGGAGAGACACCGGGGAGCTGTTTTTT. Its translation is CASSFTGRDTGELFF.

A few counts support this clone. CDR3 bases: TGTGCCAGCAGCGGAAACTCGCCCAGCACAGATACGCAGTATTTT. Translating gives CASSGNSPSTDTQYF. The V call is TRBV7-3, the J call TRBJ2-3, with D unresolved. The CDR3 sequence is 15 residues long. Trimming removed 5 bases from V and 0 bases from J, with 12 bases in between. In germline, CDR1 is SGHTA, CDR2 FQGTGA.

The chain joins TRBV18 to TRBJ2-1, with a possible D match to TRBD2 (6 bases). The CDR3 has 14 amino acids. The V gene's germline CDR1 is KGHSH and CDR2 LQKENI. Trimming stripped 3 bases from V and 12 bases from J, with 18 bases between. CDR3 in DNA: TGTGCCAGCTCACCTGGAGGCGGAGGGGTCGGGCAGTTCTTC. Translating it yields CASSPGGGGVGQFF.

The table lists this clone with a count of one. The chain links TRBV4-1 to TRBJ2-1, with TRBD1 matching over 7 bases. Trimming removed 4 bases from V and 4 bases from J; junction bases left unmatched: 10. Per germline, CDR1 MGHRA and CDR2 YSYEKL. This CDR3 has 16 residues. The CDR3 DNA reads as TGCGCCAGCAGCCCCCTAGGTATGGGACAGTACAATGAGCAGTTCTTC. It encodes CASSPLGMGQYNEQFF.

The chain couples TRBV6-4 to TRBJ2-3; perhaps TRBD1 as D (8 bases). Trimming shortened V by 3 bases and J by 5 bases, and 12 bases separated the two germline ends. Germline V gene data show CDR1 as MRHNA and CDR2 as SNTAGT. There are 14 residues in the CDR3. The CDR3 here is CASSEQGGRDTQYF. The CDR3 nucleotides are TGTGCCAGCAGTGAACAGGGGGGGCGAGATACGCAGTATTTT.

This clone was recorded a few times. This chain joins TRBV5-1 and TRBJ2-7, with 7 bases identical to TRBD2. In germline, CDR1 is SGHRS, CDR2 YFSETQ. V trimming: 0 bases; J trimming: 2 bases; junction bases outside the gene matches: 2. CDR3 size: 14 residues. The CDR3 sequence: CASSLGLAPYEQYF. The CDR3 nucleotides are TGCGCCAGCAGCTTGGGACTAGCTCCCTACGAGCAGTACTTC.

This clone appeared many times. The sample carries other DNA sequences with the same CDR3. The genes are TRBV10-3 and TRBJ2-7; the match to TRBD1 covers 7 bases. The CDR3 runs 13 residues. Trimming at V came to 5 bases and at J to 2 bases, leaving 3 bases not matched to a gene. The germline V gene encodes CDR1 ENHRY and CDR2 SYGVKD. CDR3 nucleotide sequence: TGTGCCATCAGTCCCGGGACAGCCTACGAGCAGTACTTC. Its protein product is CAISPGTAYEQYF.

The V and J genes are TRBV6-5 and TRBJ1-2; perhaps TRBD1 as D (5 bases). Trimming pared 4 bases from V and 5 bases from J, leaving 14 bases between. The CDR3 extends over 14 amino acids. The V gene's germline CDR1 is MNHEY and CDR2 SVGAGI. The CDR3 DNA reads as TGTGCCAGCAGTTTATCTTCACAGGAGTATGGCTACACCTTC. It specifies CASSLSSQEYGYTF.

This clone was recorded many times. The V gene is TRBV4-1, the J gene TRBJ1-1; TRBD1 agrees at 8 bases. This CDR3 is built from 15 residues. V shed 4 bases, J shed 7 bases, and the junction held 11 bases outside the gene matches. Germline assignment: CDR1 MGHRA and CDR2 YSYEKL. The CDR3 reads CASSRNGQGFYEAFF. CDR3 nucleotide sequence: TGCGCCAGCAGCCGTAACGGACAGGGTTTCTATGAAGCTTTCTTT.

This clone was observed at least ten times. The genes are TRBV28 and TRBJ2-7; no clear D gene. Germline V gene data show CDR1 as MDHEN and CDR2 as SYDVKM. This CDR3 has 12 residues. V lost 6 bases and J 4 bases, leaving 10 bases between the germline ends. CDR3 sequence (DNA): TGTGCCAGCAGGGAAACGGGTTACGAGCAGTACTTC. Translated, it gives CASRETGYEQYF.

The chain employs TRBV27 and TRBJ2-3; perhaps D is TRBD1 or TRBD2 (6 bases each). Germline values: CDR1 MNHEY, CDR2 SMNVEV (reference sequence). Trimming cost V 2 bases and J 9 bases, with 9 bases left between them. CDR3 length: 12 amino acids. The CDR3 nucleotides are TGTGCCAGCAGTTTAGAAGGGGGGACGCAGTATTTT. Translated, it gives CASSLEGGTQYF.

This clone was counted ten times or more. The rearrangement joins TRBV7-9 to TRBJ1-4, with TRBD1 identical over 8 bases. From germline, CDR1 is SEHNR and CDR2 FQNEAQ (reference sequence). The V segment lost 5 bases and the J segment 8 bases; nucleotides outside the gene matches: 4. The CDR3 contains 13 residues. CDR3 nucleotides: TGTGCCAGCAGCCCCAGGGGGCAGGAAAAACTGTTTTTT. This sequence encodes CASSPRGQEKLFF.

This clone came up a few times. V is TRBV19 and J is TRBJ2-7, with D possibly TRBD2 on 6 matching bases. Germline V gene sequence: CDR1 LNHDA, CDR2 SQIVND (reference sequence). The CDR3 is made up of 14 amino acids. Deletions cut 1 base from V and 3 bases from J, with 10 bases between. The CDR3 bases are TGTGCCAGTAGTATAGCGGGGGACTTCTACGAGCAGTACTTC. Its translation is CASSIAGDFYEQYF.